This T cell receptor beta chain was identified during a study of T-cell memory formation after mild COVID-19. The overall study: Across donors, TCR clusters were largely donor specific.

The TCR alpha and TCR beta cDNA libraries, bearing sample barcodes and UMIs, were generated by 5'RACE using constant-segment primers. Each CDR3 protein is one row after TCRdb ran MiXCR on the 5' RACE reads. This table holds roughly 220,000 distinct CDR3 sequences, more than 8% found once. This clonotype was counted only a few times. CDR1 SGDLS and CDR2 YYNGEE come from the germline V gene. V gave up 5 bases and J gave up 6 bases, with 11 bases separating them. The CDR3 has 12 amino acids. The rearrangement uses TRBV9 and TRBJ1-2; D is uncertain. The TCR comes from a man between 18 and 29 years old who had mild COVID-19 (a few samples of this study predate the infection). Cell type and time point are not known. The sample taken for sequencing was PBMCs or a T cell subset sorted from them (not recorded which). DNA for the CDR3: TGTGCCAGCAGTAAGAATCCCCATGGCTACACCTTC. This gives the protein CASSKNPHGYTF.